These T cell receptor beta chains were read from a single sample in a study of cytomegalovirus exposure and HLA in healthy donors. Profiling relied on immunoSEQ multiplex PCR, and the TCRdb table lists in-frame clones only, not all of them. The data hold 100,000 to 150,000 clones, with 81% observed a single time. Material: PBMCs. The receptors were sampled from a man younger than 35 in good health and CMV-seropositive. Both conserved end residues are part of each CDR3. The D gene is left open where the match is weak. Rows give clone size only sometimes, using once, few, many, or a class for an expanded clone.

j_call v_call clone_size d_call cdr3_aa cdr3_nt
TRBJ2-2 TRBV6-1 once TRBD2 CASSESPRTSGDSGELFF TGTGCCAGCAGTGAATCACCTCGGACTAGCGGGGATAGCGGGGAGCTGTTTTTT
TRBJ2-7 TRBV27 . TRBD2 CASSHYRGLAGGPRYEQYF TGTGCCAGCAGTCACTACCGGGGACTAGCGGGAGGGCCGAGGTACGAGCAGTACTTC
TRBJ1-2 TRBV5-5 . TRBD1 CASTDRDYGYTF TGTGCCAGCACGGACAGGGACTATGGCTACACCTTC
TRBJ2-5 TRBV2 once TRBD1 CASSVRGRETQYF TGTGCCAGCAGTGTAAGGGGGCGAGAGACCCAGTACTTC
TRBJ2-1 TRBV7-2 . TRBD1 CASSLWTGVSSYNEQFF TGTGCCAGCAGCTTATGGACAGGGGTTAGCTCCTACAATGAGCAGTTCTTC
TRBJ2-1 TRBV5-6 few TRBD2 CASSFTREGYEQFF TGTGCCAGCAGCTTTACCAGGGAGGGGTATGAGCAGTTCTTC
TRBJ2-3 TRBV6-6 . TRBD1 CASSQERGLGTDTQYF TGTGCCAGCAGCCAAGAGAGGGGGCTGGGCACAGATACGCAGTATTTT
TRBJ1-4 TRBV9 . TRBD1 CASSASGTGNEKLFF TGTGCCAGCAGCGCATCCGGGACAGGTAATGAAAAACTGTTTTTT
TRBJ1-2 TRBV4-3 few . CASSQTGYPANYGYTF TGCGCCAGCAGCCAGACAGGTTACCCAGCTAACTATGGCTACACCTTC
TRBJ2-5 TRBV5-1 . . CASSLTLRTAQETQYF TGCGCCAGCAGCTTGACGCTCAGGACAGCACAAGAGACCCAGTACTTC
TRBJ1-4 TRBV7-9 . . CASSSSEKLFF TGTGCCAGCAGCTCATCAGAAAAACTGTTTTTT
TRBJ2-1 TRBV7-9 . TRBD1 CSSSRTRQGANEQFF TGTTCCAGCAGCCGAACCCGACAGGGCGCCAATGAGCAGTTCTTC
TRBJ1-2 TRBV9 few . CASSVTSGYTF TGTGCCAGCAGCGTTACTTCGGGCTACACCTTC
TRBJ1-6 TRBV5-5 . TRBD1 CASSYDRGDNSPLHF TGTGCCAGCAGTTACGACAGGGGTGATAATTCACCCCTCCACTTT
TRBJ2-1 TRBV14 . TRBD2 CASSLLAGYNSYNEQFF TGTGCCAGCAGCTTACTAGCGGGGTACAACTCCTACAATGAGCAGTTCTTC
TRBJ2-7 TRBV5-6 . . CASSLAGGPYEQYF TGTGCCAGCAGCTTGGCGGGGGGCCCCTACGAGCAGTACTTC
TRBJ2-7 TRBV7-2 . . CASSINHPVGGYEQYF TGTGCCAGCAGCATCAACCACCCGGTGGGAGGTTACGAGCAGTACTTC
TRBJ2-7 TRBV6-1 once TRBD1 CASVREDRGSYEQYF TGTGCCAGCGTGCGTGAGGACAGGGGTTCCTACGAGCAGTACTTC
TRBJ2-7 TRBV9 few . CASSVGQENYEQYF TGTGCCAGCAGCGTAGGACAGGAGAACTACGAGCAGTACTTC
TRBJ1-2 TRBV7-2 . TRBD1 CASSDRVNYGYTF TGTGCCAGCAGCGACAGGGTCAACTATGGCTACACCTTC
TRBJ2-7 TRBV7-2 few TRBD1 CASNPTGIFYEQYF TGTGCCAGCAACCCGACAGGGATATTCTACGAGCAGTACTTC
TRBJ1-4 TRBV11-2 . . CASSIFLPGHTMHEKLFF TGTGCCAGCAGCATATTCCTACCGGGACACACCATGCACGAAAAACTGTTTTTT
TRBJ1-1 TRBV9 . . CASGDNPATPNTEAFF TGTGCCAGCGGTGACAATCCGGCCACCCCGAACACTGAAGCTTTCTTT
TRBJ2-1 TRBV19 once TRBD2 CASSRVSGLADSSSYNEQFF TGTGCCAGTAGTAGAGTCTCGGGACTAGCGGATTCGAGCTCCTACAATGAGCAGTTCTTC
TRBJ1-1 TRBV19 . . CASSIDRGRANTEAFF TGTGCCAGTAGTATAGACCGGGGAAGGGCGAACACTGAAGCTTTCTTT
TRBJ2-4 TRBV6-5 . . CASTWRGLGENIQYF TGTGCCAGCACCTGGAGGGGATTAGGCGAAAACATTCAGTACTTC
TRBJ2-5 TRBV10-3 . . CAISESSGFAGYF TGTGCCATCAGTGAGTCCTCAGGGTTTGCCGGGTACTTC
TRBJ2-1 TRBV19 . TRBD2 CASRLAGGPIYNEQFF TGTGCCAGTAGACTAGCGGGAGGGCCGATATACAATGAGCAGTTCTTC